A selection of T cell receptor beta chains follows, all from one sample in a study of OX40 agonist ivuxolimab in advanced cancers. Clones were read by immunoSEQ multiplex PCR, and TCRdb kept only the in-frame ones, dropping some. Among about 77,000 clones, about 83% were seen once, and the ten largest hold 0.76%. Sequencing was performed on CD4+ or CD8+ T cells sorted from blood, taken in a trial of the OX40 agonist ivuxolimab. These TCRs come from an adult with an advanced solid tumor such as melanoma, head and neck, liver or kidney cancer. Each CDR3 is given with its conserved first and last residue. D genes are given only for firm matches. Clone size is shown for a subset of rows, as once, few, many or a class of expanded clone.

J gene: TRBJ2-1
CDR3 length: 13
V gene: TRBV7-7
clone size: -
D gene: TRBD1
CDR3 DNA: TGTGCCAGCAGCCCGGACAGGTACAATGAGCAGTTCTTC
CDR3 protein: CASSPDRYNEQFF

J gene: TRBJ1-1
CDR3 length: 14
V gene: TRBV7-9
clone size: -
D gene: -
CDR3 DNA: TGTGCCAGCAGCTTATTAAGGCCCGACAGTGAAGCTTTCTTT
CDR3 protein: CASSLLRPDSEAFF

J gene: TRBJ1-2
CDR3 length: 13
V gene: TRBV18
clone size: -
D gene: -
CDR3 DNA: TGTGCCAGCTCACCAGGGGGCTGGGATGGCTACACCTTC
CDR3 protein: CASSPGGWDGYTF

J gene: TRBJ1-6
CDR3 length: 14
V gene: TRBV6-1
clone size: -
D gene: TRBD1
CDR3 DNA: TGTGCCAGCAGTGATCGACAGGGTTGGTCACCCCTCCACTTT
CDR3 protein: CASSDRQGWSPLHF

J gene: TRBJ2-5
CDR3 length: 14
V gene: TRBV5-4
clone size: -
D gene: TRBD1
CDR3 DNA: TGTGCCAGCAGCCCGGGACAGCAGTGGGAGACCCAGTACTTC
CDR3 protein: CASSPGQQWETQYF

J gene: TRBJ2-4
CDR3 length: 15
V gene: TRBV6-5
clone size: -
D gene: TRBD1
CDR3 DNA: TGTGCCAGCAGCCCGGACAGGGCCAACCAAAACATTCAGTACTTC
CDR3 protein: CASSPDRANQNIQYF

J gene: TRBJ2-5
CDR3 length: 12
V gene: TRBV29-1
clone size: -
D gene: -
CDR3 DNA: TGCAGCGTCTCAGGGTCCGGAGGGACCCAGTACTTC
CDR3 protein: CSVSGSGGTQYF

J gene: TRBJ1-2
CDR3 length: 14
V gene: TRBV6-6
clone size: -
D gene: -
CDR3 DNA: TGTGCCAGCAGTTACGAGGGCAGGGTGGATGGCTACACCTTC
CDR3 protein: CASSYEGRVDGYTF

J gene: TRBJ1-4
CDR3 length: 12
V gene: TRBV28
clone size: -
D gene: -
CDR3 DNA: TGTGCCAGCGGGGGATTTAATGAAAAACTGTTTTTT
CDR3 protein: CASGGFNEKLFF

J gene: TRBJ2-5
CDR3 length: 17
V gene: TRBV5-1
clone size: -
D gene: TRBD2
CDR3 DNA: TGCGCCAGCAGCGTGGGACTAGCGGGGGGGATTCAAGAGACCCAGTACTTC
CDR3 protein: CASSVGLAGGIQETQYF

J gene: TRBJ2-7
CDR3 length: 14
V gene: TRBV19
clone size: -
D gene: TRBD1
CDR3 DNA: TGTGCCAGTAGTCGGACAGGGGGCGCCTACGAGCAGTACTTC
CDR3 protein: CASSRTGGAYEQYF

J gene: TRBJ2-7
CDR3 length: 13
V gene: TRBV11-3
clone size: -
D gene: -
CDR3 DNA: TGTGCCAGCAGCTTCTCCAGAGCCTACGAGCAGTACTTC
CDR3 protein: CASSFSRAYEQYF

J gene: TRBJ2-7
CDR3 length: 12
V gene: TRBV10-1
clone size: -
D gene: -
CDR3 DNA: TGCGCCAGCAGTAGAGACACCTACGAGCAGTACTTC
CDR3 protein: CASSRDTYEQYF

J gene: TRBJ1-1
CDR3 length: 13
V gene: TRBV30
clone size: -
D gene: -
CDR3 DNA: TGTGCCTGGAGTGTTGACCTTAACACTGAAGCTTTCTTT
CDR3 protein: CAWSVDLNTEAFF

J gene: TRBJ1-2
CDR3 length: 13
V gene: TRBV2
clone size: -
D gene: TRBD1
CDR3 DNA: TGTGCCAGCAGTGACGACTCAGGGGGCGGCTACACCTTC
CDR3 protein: CASSDDSGGGYTF

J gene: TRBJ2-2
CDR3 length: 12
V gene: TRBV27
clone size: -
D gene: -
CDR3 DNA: TGTGCCAGCAGCCGACAGACCGGGGAGCTGTTTTTT
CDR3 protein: CASSRQTGELFF

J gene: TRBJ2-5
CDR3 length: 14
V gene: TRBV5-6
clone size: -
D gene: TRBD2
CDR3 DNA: TGTGCCAGCTGCAGACTAGCGGGAGGAGAGACCCAGTACTTC
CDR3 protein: CASCRLAGGETQYF

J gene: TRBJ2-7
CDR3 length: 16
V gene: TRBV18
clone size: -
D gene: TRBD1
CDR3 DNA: TGTGCCAGCTCACCGGATGGGACAGGGTCCCCCTACGAGCAGTACTTC
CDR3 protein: CASSPDGTGSPYEQYF

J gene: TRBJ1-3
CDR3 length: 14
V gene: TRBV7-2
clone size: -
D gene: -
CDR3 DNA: TGTGCCAGCAGCTCGAGCCGAACTGGAAACACCATATATTTT
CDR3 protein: CASSSSRTGNTIYF

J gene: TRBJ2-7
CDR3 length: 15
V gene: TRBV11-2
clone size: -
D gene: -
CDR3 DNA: TGTGCCAGCAGCTTACTAGGGGGGAGCACCTACGAGCAGTACTTC
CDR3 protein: CASSLLGGSTYEQYF

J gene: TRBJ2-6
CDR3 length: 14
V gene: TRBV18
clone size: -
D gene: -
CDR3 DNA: TGTGCCAACCGAGGAGGTTCTGGGGCCAACGTCCTGACTTTC
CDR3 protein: CANRGGSGANVLTF

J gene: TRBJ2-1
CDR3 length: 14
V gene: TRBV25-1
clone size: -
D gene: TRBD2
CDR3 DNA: TGTGCCAGCAGTGATAGCGGGAGTTTTGATGAGCAGTTCTTC
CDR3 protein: CASSDSGSFDEQFF

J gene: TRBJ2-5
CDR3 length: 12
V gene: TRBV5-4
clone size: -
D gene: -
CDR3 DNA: TGTGCCAGCAGCGTGGGGCCGGAGACCCAGTACTTC
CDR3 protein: CASSVGPETQYF

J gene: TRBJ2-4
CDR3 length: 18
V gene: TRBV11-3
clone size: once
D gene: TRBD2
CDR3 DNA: TGTGCCAGCAGCCCCGGACTAGCGGTTGCTCCAGCCAAAAACATTCAGTACTTC
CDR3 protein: CASSPGLAVAPAKNIQYF

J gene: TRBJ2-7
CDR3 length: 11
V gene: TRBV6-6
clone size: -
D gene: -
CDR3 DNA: TGTGCCAGCAGTACAGAGTACGAGCAGTACTTC
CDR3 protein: CASSTEYEQYF